The source of this TCR beta chain is a study of cytomegalovirus exposure and HLA in healthy donors. The primer mix had 60 Vbeta and 13 Jbeta primers. This table comes from immunoSEQ multiplex PCR, and its TCRdb copy is limited to in-frame clones, with some not included. The top ten clones hold around 1.9% of a sample with about 150,000 clones, 61% of them seen once. General study findings and limits: Among CMV-associated TCR beta chains, most appeared HLA-restricted in a later analysis.

This clone was observed a handful of times. Its antigen is unidentified. V lost 2 bases and J lost 1, with 10 bases in between. There are 14 residues in the CDR3. The germline CDR1 and CDR2 sequences are SGHNT and YYREEE (reference sequence). The chain combines TRBV5-4 with TRBJ2-7; TRBD1 might be the D (5 bases). The sequenced sample consisted of PBMCs. The sequence was collected from a male donor in good health and CMV-seronegative. CDR3 DNA: TGTGCCAGCAGCTTATGGCAGGGTTCCTACGAGCAGTACTTC. Translation: CASSLWQGSYEQYF.